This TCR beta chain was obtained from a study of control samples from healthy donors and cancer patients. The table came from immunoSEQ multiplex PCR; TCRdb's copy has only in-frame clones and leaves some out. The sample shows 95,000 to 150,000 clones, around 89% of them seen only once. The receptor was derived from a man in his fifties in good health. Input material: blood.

CDR3 protein: CATSVSGQKNTGELFF. The CDR3 nucleotides are TGTGCCACCAGTGTGTCGGGACAGAAAAACACCGGGGAGCTGTTTTTT. The J gene is TRBJ2-2, the V gene TRBV24-1; 7 nucleotides line up with TRBD1. The V gene end was trimmed by 5 bases and the J gene end by 2 bases; junction bases not matched to a gene: 7. The CDR3 sequence is 16 residues long. Per germline, CDR1 KGHDR and CDR2 SFDVKD.